Listed below are T cell receptor beta chains from one sample, sequenced in a study of T cell clones after liver transplantation. Measured with immunoSEQ multiplex PCR; TCRdb has only the in-frame clones, and not every one. Among 6,000 to 9,000 clones, about 80% were seen once, and the ten largest hold approximately 41%. Here the sequenced sample was CD8+ T cells from blood, taken before liver transplant. These receptors were collected from a human donor who received a liver transplant. The conserved cysteine and the conserved F or W are not part of the CDR3 here. Size is stated for part of the rows, as once, few or many counts, or as a class when the clone is expanded.

J gene	V gene	clone size	CDR3 protein
TRBJ2-1	TRBV13	.	ASSSPGGSYNEQF
TRBJ1-1	TRBV7-8	.	ASSPRGRTEAF
TRBJ2-7	TRBV5-4	.	ASSRTMGNEQY
TRBJ1-1	TRBV7-7	.	ASSLSVNTEAF
TRBJ2-7	TRBV10-3	.	AISETGEYEQY
TRBJ2-1	TRBV20-1	.	SAADNEQF
TRBJ2-3	TRBV7-8	.	ASSISKNAELDTQY
TRBJ1-1	TRBV4-1	.	ASSPPGRGRSEAF
TRBJ1-3	TRBV7-2	.	ASSLEGALNTIY
TRBJ2-2	TRBV5-6	.	ASSFRSSGELF
TRBJ2-5	TRBV29-1	.	SVEGGSLAGETQY
TRBJ2-3	TRBV30	.	AWGWTASTDTQY
TRBJ1-6	TRBV7-9	.	ASSSLTGINSPLH
TRBJ2-7	TRBV29-1	.	SVESREGEYEQY
TRBJ2-4	TRBV13	once	ASSLRLAGGSNIQY
TRBJ2-7	TRBV11-2	.	ASSLDFSGGGYEQY
TRBJ2-5	TRBV6-1	.	ASSDPPGTGEETQY
TRBJ1-2	TRBV5-6	.	ASSFGQSYGYT
TRBJ2-7	TRBV10-1	.	ASSEGRSSYEQY
TRBJ1-4	TRBV27	.	ASSFLRANEKLF
TRBJ2-6	TRBV4-2	.	ASSQDAFNSGANVLT
TRBJ1-3	TRBV10-2	.	ASSGQGLLTGNTIY
TRBJ1-1	TRBV21-1	.	ASSNSPKDPQDSAFKAF
TRBJ2-7	TRBV6-1	.	ASSVGLENN
TRBJ2-1	TRBV11-3	.	ASSTRQGSSYNEQF
TRBJ1-5	TRBV15	.	ATSRGNSPNQPQH
TRBJ2-7	TRBV6-5	.	ASSPQWGQYEQY
TRBJ2-2	TRBV5-8	.	ASSSQLNTGELF
TRBJ2-2	TRBV25-1	.	ASSGWDRGLTGELF
TRBJ1-2	TRBV30	.	AWSQGNYGYT
TRBJ2-1	TRBV6-5	.	ASHTGFHQF
TRBJ2-1	TRBV6-5	.	ASRPTGTGGNEQF
.	TRBV29-1	once	SVGGGQGLAYEQY
TRBJ2-3	TRBV9	.	ASSLPDWEDTQY
TRBJ1-1	TRBV6-6	.	ASSYGQGWVAF
TRBJ2-7	TRBV2	once	ASTSTSGAHYEQY
TRBJ2-7	TRBV7-2	.	ASGGGTGSYEQY
TRBJ2-3	TRBV28	.	ASSISAGDTQY
TRBJ2-7	TRBV9	.	ASSVESGGTSYEQY
TRBJ2-3	TRBV7-2	.	ASSLLPTGGAGTDTQY
TRBJ1-4	TRBV10-2	medium-sized	ASSDMIGLEGKLF
TRBJ1-1	TRBV28	.	ASGRRNTEAF
TRBJ2-7	TRBV9	.	ASSVGLAGSEQY
TRBJ1-4	TRBV27	.	ASSQDRDNEKLF
TRBJ2-6	TRBV23-1	.	ASSQSWDRESSGANVLT
TRBJ2-7	TRBV15	.	ATSSSDRGPYEQY
TRBJ1-1	TRBV7-9	.	ASSLVGEGQPEAF
TRBJ2-7	TRBV6-6	.	ASTTGYEQY
TRBJ2-5	TRBV28	.	ASSSEDRDQETQY